These 13 T cell receptor beta chains were sequenced from one sample in a study of T cell responses to AZD1222 COVID-19 vaccine. The data were produced by immunoSEQ multiplex PCR, yet TCRdb's version contains in-frame clones alone and is incomplete. Among around 130,000 clones listed, around 94% were seen once. The source was peripheral blood, collected on day 0 of AZD1222 vaccination. Receptors originate from an adult in good health.

The CDR3 DNA sequence: TGTGCCAGCTCACCACCCGGCGGGTTCCGATTGGCGGACGAGCAGTACTTC. Translating gives CASSPPGGFRLADEQYF. The chain links TRBV18 to TRBJ2-7, with D maybe TRBD2 (5 bases). This CDR3 contains 17 residues. Germline V CDR1 and CDR2: KGHSH, LQKENI. V was cut by 0 bases and J by 5 bases, with 20 bases left in between.

This chain connects TRBV3-1 (or the pseudogene TRBV3-2) to TRBJ2-4; the match to TRBD2 covers 7 bases. The germline gives CDR1 LGHDT, CDR2 YNNKEL (reference sequence). The CDR3 extends over 18 amino acids. The junction had 11 bases not matched to a gene; V was cut back by 3 bases and J by 0 bases. The CDR3 sequence is CASSHGTTGRIAKNIQYF. The CDR3 nucleotides are TGTGCCAGCAGCCACGGGACTACCGGTCGGATAGCCAAAAACATTCAGTACTTC.

This chain uses TRBV2 with TRBJ2-4, with 9 bases lining up with TRBD2. V gave up 6 bases and J gave up 0 bases; unmatched junction bases: 0. Looked up from germline, CDR1 is SNHLY and CDR2 is FYNNEI. The CDR3 runs to 14 residues. The CDR3 loop is CASRTSGAKNIQYF. In DNA form, the CDR3 reads TGTGCCAGCAGGACTAGCGGAGCCAAAAACATTCAGTACTTC.

The gene calls are TRBV19 and TRBJ1-1; D is uncertain. Per the germline V gene, CDR1 is LNHDA and CDR2 is SQIVND (reference sequence). V lost 4 bases to trimming and J lost 0 bases, with 6 bases between them. The CDR3 consists of 13 residues. CDR3 protein: CASSKRLNTEAFF. The CDR3 DNA follows: TGTGCCAGTAGTAAGAGACTGAACACTGAAGCTTTCTTT.

This clone was counted once. This chain joins TRBV18 and TRBJ2-2, with 12 bases fitting TRBD2. There are 18 residues in the CDR3. Germline-derived CDR1 and CDR2 are KGHSH and LQKENI. With V trimmed by 6 bases and J by 5 bases, 13 bases remained unmatched. In nucleotides, the CDR3 is TGTGCCAGCTCCCCTCACCGACTAGCGGGAGCGGGGACCGGGGAGCTGTTTTTT. Translation: CASSPHRLAGAGTGELFF.

This clone was observed once. V usage is TRBV2 and J usage is TRBJ2-1, with TRBD2 matching 13 bases. The junction had 3 bases not matched to a gene; V was cut back by 8 bases and J by 14 bases. The germline gives CDR1 SNHLY, CDR2 FYNNEI. There are 11 residues in the CDR3. In DNA form, the CDR3 reads TGTGCCAGCCTTGGACTAGCGGGAGAGTTCTTC. It codes for CASLGLAGEFF. Full variable domain (missing parts from reference TRBV2 and TRBJ2-1): EPEVTQTPSHQVTQMGQEVILRCVPISNHLYFYWYRQILGQKVEFLVSFYNNEISEKSEIFDDQFSVERPDGSNFTLKIRSTKLEDSAMYFCASLGLAGEFFGPGTRLTVL.

The chain has TRBV19 and TRBJ1-2; D call uncertain. Germline V CDR1 and CDR2: LNHDA, SQIVND (reference sequence). This CDR3 is built from 15 residues. Trimming removed 10 bases at V and 0 bases at J, with 18 bases between. The CDR3 spells CATTDGSATNYGYTF. CDR3 DNA sequence: TGTGCCACCACGGACGGTTCGGCCACTAACTATGGCTACACCTTC.

V usage is TRBV6-5 and J usage is TRBJ1-6; D unresolved. V dropped 10 bases and J dropped 0 bases, with 13 bases sitting between them. CDR1 is MNHEY and CDR2 is SVGAGI in the germline V gene. The CDR3 spans 15 residues. CDR3 amino acids: CATGGGISYNSPLHF. DNA of the CDR3: TGTGCCACCGGAGGAGGGATCTCCTATAATTCACCCCTCCACTTT.

There are a few counts of this clone. The genes are TRBV6-5 and TRBJ1-1, with a tentative D call TRBD1 (5 bases). V was trimmed by 5 bases and J by 7 bases, leaving 14 bases between them. The CDR3 sequence is 13 residues long. Germline V gene data show CDR1 as MNHEY and CDR2 as SVGAGI. The CDR3 is CASSQLPDSEAFF. The CDR3 nucleotides read TGTGCCAGCAGTCAACTTCCCGACAGTGAAGCTTTCTTT.

The chain carries TRBV2 and TRBJ1-6; TRBD1 is a possible D gene (5 bases). V was pared by 3 bases and J by 6 bases, with 9 bases between. The CDR3 sequence is 14 residues long. Germline CDR1 is SNHLY and CDR2 is FYNNEI. This CDR3 reads CASSERTLNSPLHF. The CDR3 coding sequence is TGTGCCAGCAGTGAGAGGACACTTAATTCACCCCTCCACTTT.

The J gene is TRBJ2-1, the V gene TRBV7-9; D remains unclear. This CDR3 spans 15 amino acids. V was pared by 5 bases and J by 2 bases, with 13 bases between. Germline V lookup: CDR1 SEHNR, CDR2 FQNEAQ (reference sequence). The CDR3: CASSPVRPPYNEQFF. The DNA of the CDR3 is TGTGCCAGCAGCCCAGTTAGGCCCCCCTACAATGAGCAGTTCTTC.

The rearrangement uses TRBV6-5 and TRBJ2-7; perhaps TRBD1 as D (6 bases). Germline V gene lookup returns CDR1 MNHEY and CDR2 SVGAGI. This CDR3 spans 14 amino acids. Trimming removed 6 bases from V and 2 bases from J, with 14 bases in between. This CDR3 reads CASRPDRLPYEQYF. CDR3 coding DNA: TGTGCCAGCAGGCCTGACAGGTTACCCTACGAGCAGTACTTC.

This clone was observed a single time. The gene calls are TRBV28 and TRBJ1-6, with D hard to call. V was shortened by 7 bases and J by 8 bases, with 18 bases between the two germline ends. The CDR3 covers 15 residues. Germline V gives CDR1 MDHEN, CDR2 SYDVKM. The DNA for the CDR3 is TGTGCCAGCATCCCGGGCCCCCTTTTCGATTCACCCCTCCACTTT. This encodes CASIPGPLFDSPLHF.